This T cell receptor (beta chain) was documented in a study of cytotoxic CD8 clonotypes in ibrutinib-treated CLL. Background on the study: Response samples came after a median around twelve months of treatment, range 6 to 36. Samples averaged approximately 240,000 productive templates and 94,082 productive rearrangements.

This clone is termed medium-sized. No antigen is known for it. Profiling relied on immunoSEQ multiplex PCR, and the TCRdb table lists in-frame clones only, not all of them. The data hold over 25,000 clones, with around 57% observed a single time. CDR1 and CDR2 (germline): SGHRS, YFSETQ. Trimming shortened V by 4 bases and J by 4 bases, and 20 bases separated the two germline ends. The CDR3 sequence is 17 residues long. Notes on the study in general: T-cell clonality at baseline went above that of age-matched healthy donors and rose and fell with circulating CD8+ T-cell counts.

This material consisted of PBMCs, taken before ibrutinib treatment. The chain has TRBV5-1 and TRBJ2-2; TRBD2 might be the D (6 bases). This clonotype originated in a human donor with chronic lymphocytic leukemia. CDR3 in amino acids: CASSALGGGDGTGELFF. In DNA form, the CDR3 reads TGCGCCAGCAGCGCCTTGGGCGGAGGGGACGGCACCGGGGAGCTGTTTTTT. Variable domain in full (rest from reference TRBV5-1 and TRBJ2-2): KAGVTQTPRYLIKTRGQQVTLSCSPISGHRSVSWYQQTPGQGLQFLFEYFSETQRNKGNFPGRFSGRQFSNSRSEMNVSTLELGDSALYLCASSALGGGDGTGELFFGEGSRLTVL.